One and the same sample provided the 15 T cell receptor beta chains below, sequenced in a study of T cell responses to AZD1222 COVID-19 vaccine. Generated by immunoSEQ multiplex PCR, the TCRdb table keeps only in-frame clones and is missing some. The table has about 100,000 clones, 85% to 90% seen once. The sequenced sample was peripheral blood, obtained on day 0 of AZD1222 vaccination. The receptors here all came from an adult in good health.

V usage is TRBV27 and J usage is TRBJ1-3, with unresolved D. The CDR3 is 14 amino acids. V shed 5 bases and J shed 4 bases, with 12 bases lying between them. CDR1 and CDR2 from the germline V gene are MNHEY and SMNVEV (reference sequence). The CDR3 loop is CASSLTFYGNTIYF. CDR3 bases: TGTGCCAGCAGTCTAACCTTCTACGGAAACACCATATATTTT.

This CDR3 reads CASSMYSTGAFF. The CDR3 nucleotides are TGTGCCAGCAGTATGTACTCTACAGGGGCTTTCTTT. This chain joins TRBV28 and TRBJ1-1, with D possibly matching TRBD1 (6 bases). The CDR3 totals 12 residues. In germline, CDR1 is MDHEN, CDR2 SYDVKM. Trimming took 5 bases from V and 11 from J, leaving 15 bases between them.

This chain uses TRBV3-1 (or the pseudogene TRBV3-2) with TRBJ2-7; D perhaps matches TRBD2 (6 bases). Deletions cut 4 bases from V and 9 bases from J, with 16 bases between. The length of the CDR3 is 13 residues. The germline CDR1 and CDR2 sequences are LGHDT and YNNKEL (reference sequence). This CDR3 is CASSPRGTRVQYF. The CDR3 nucleotides read TGTGCCAGCAGCCCCCGGGGGACGAGGGTGCAGTACTTC.

The V call is TRBV7-7, the J call TRBJ2-5, with 7 bases aligning to TRBD1. Germline CDR1 is SSHAT and CDR2 is FNYEAQ (reference sequence). The CDR3 loop spans 15 amino acids. Trimming removed 1 base from V and 0 bases from J; junction bases left unmatched: 2. The DNA for the CDR3 is TGTGCCAGCAGCTTAGGGGACAGAGACCAAGAGACCCAGTACTTC. It translates to CASSLGDRDQETQYF.

On this clone: The identical CDR3 is also encoded by other nucleotide sequences in the sample. This rearrangement joins TRBV3-1 (or the pseudogene TRBV3-2) to TRBJ1-5; TRBD1 might be the D (5 bases). The germline V gene encodes CDR1 LGHDT and CDR2 YNNKEL (reference sequence). With 2 bases removed from V and 5 bases from J, the gap between germline ends came to 7 bases. The CDR3 is 13 residues long. The CDR3 is CASSQMGDQPQHF. The CDR3 DNA sequence: TGTGCCAGCAGCCAAATGGGGGATCAGCCCCAGCATTTT.

This clone has only one observation. The rearrangement uses TRBV30 and TRBJ1-1, with no clear D. CDR1 is GTSNPN and CDR2 is SVGIG in the germline V gene (reference sequence). The CDR3 is 11 amino acids. Trimming left V 4 bases short and J 1 base short, with 4 bases between. The CDR3 nucleotides read TGTGCCTGGAAACGGAACACTGAAGCTTTCTTT. Protein: CAWKRNTEAFF.

The rearrangement uses TRBV25-1 and TRBJ1-2; 7 bases match TRBD1. After removal of 2 bases from V and 2 bases from J, the junction contained 5 bases not matched to a gene. Germline CDR1 and CDR2: MGHDK and SYGVNS. The CDR3 runs 15 residues. The CDR3 is CASSEIQGRNYGYTF. The DNA of the CDR3 is TGTGCCAGCAGTGAAATACAGGGGAGGAACTATGGCTACACCTTC.

V and J are TRBV6-5 and TRBJ2-5; 9 bases map to TRBD1. In germline, CDR1 is MNHEY, CDR2 SVGAGI. After removal of 6 bases from V and 5 bases from J, the junction contained 7 bases not matched to a gene. The CDR3 loop spans 14 amino acids. The CDR3 is CASSFTGGSETQYF. The CDR3 DNA sequence: TGTGCCAGCAGCTTTACAGGGGGCAGTGAGACCCAGTACTTC.

The rearrangement uses TRBV11-2 and TRBJ2-3, with a weak D call TRBD2 (6 bases). The CDR3 length is 13 residues. V was clipped by 3 bases and J by 6 bases, with 10 bases between them. Germline CDR1 reads SGHAT; CDR2 reads FQNNGV. The CDR3 bases are TGTGCCAGCAGCTTTCTGGGAGGTGATACGCAGTATTTT. Its translation: CASSFLGGDTQYF.

The chain employs TRBV29-1 and TRBJ2-5; no clear D gene. Germline V gene sequence: CDR1 SQVTM, CDR2 ANQGSEA. The CDR3 loop spans 12 amino acids. The V and J ends lost 5 bases and 2 bases respectively, with 9 bases between them. The chain's CDR3 is CSVSRSQETQYF. Written as DNA, the CDR3 is TGCAGCGTTAGTCGGTCGCAAGAGACCCAGTACTTC. Full variable domain (outside the CDR3, taken from reference TRBV29-1 and TRBJ2-5): SAVISQKPSRDICQRGTSLTIQCQVDSQVTMMFWYRQQPGQSLTLIATANQGSEATYESGFVIDKFPISRPNLTFSTLTVSNMSPEDSSIYLCSVSRSQETQYFGPGTRLLVL.

The table lists this clone with a count of one. The chain uses TRBV5-1 and TRBJ1-5; no definite D call. The CDR3 contains 15 residues. CDR1 and CDR2 from the germline V gene are SGHRS and YFSETQ. Trimming pared 3 bases from V and 5 bases from J, leaving 15 bases between. CDR3 loop: CASSSTGMDHQPQHF. DNA of the CDR3: TGCGCCAGCAGCTCGACGGGGATGGATCATCAGCCCCAGCATTTT.

The chain links TRBV4-1 to TRBJ2-3; 8 bases line up with TRBD2. The CDR3 has 18 residues. Trimming took 1 base from V and 4 from J; bases not matched to a gene: 13. The V gene's germline CDR1 is MGHRA and CDR2 YSYEKL. DNA for the CDR3: TGCGCCAGCAGCCAAGCCGGGAGGGGGGGAGTGGGAGCAGATACGCAGTATTTT. It is translated as CASSQAGRGGVGADTQYF.

The J gene is TRBJ2-7, the V gene TRBV5-1, with a weak D call TRBD1 (5 bases). The V end lost 0 bases, the J end lost 0 bases, and 10 bases lay between the germline ends. Germline CDR1 and CDR2: SGHRS and YFSETQ. This CDR3 is 15 amino acids long. The CDR3 region is CASSLEGRSSYEQYF. The CDR3 region has the DNA TGCGCCAGCAGCTTGGAGGGGCGAAGCTCCTACGAGCAGTACTTC.

Remarks on this clone: The junction does not match germline at one end; this may be a read error. The chain carries TRBV28 and TRBJ2-7, with 10 bases identical to TRBD1. CDR1 and CDR2 from the germline V gene are MDHEN and SYDVKM. The CDR3 has 10 amino acids. The CDR3 protein is CASGRDRGWF. CDR3 DNA sequence: TGTGCCAGCGGCCGGGACAGGGGTTGGTTC.

Written as DNA, the CDR3 is TGTGCCAGCAGCGTAGCTCTGGGGAACACTGAAGCTTTCTTT. This codes for CASSVALGNTEAFF. The genes are TRBV9 and TRBJ1-1; no reliable D call. The CDR3 loop spans 14 amino acids. The germline V gene encodes CDR1 SGDLS and CDR2 YYNGEE. Deletions cut 0 bases from V and 1 base from J, with 7 bases between.